This T cell receptor beta chain was recorded in a study of identical twins (dated by TCRdb to 2016 to 2017). About the investigation overall: To test whether fetal clonotypes persist, this study deep-sequenced TCR alpha and beta repertoires from monozygotic twins, from unrelated adults of various ages, and from cord blood. To rule out contamination, the twin experiments were replicated at different times with different library preparation protocols. General conclusions and limits of the study: Invariant T cells such as MAIT and iNKT could partly confound zero-insertion analyses, though diverse VJ usage argued against this for most clonotypes. Compared with coincidental sharing between unrelated individuals, out-of-frame TCR alpha sequences shared between twins showed an excess of sequences with low generation probability. In monozygotic twins, out-of-frame TCR alpha sharing was systematically underestimated by recombination models, although the models agreed with sharing between unrelated individuals. Abundant cord blood beta clonotypes had fewer insertions, young adult naive repertoires showed a similar but weaker trend, and memory repertoires showed no such trend. Excess twin sharing in beta out-of-frame sequences was weaker because fewer shared sequences lowered the signal-to-noise ratio. Because the same donors could not be followed over many years, the conclusions relied on cross-sectional statistical analysis.

This clonotype was observed many times. Its antigen target is currently unknown. It has no much larger one-base neighbor in the sample; base qualities were not kept. The receptor library was made with 5' RACE. Sequenced using an Illumina HiSeq 2000. A universal primer binding site was introduced by template switching, and a unique molecular identifier was present in the final cDNA, enabling accurate counting of TCR cDNA molecules. Specific primers in the conserved constant-segment region were used to synthesize first-strand cDNA for the TCR alpha and beta chains. To control for contamination, every cDNA library was double barcoded, receiving both a SMART-Mk sample barcode and Illumina barcodes. Two successive PCR steps introduced TruSeq adapter sequences along with Illumina sample barcodes. TCR alpha and beta cDNA libraries were sequenced on the Illumina HiSeq platform with custom primers. In the paper's pipeline: Raw reads were processed with MiGEC to extract unique molecular identifiers, and MiXCR was used to determine CDR3 positions. For each individual, recombination models were inferred using an EM algorithm with the repgenHMM and IGoR tools. The analysis of shared clonotypes was done with the tcR package in R, with sharing normalized by the product of cloneset sizes. To study raw recombination without the effects of thymic and clonal selection, out-of-frame nonproductive sequences were analyzed. TCRdb reran the public reads through fastp at Q25 and MiXCR, keeping productive beta chains. Rows are combined by CDR3 protein, so each entry shows the most common genes and DNA. These V and J calls are TCRdb output, not the study's own analysis. The sample contains 450,000 to 650,000 distinct CDR3 sequences, roughly 9.5% of them found a single time. The leading ten clones occupy 3% of the sample.

Only healthy Caucasian donors were included. Three pairs of female monozygotic twins, all aged roughly 18 to 29 years, were included in the twin cohort. Peripheral blood mononuclear cells were the source from which RNA for the TCR libraries was isolated. From V the trimming removes 5 bases and from J it removes 3 bases, while the gene matches leave 6 bases of the junction unaccounted for. For CDR1 and CDR2, the germline V gene (reference sequence) lists LNHNV and YYDKDF. Reading from cysteine to phenylalanine, the CDR3 counts 15 amino acids. Only the CDR3 DNA stays, 45 bases, in frame from base 1. This sample was also put to use in a study of yellow fever vaccine responses in identical twins. As noted in the second study: According to the authors, the vaccine-induced T cell response in identical twins seemed to be partly convergent and partly specific to each individual. Focusing on identical twins, the study followed the T cell clones that responded to the vaccine, and did so with precision.

The sequence was obtained from a woman aged 18-35 years in good health. Sequencing was carried out using PBMCs. Recombination linked TRBV15 to TRBJ2-5, with 10 middle bases fitting TRBD2. The nucleotide sequence reads as follows: TGTGCCACCAGCTTTCCCCTAGCGGGGGAAGAGACCCAGTACTTC. Its protein product is CATSFPLAGEETQYF.